The present TCR beta chain was sequenced within a study of molecular identifiers for immune sequencing clone quantification. TCRdb used MiXCR to reprocess the PCR reads, holding one entry per CDR3 protein. In the table there are hundreds of thousands of distinct CDR3 sequences, roughly 27% of which are singletons. This clonotype was observed a few times. The CDR3 covers 16 residues. With V trimmed by 4 bases and J by 4 bases, 12 bases remained unmatched. Per the germline V gene, CDR1 is SGHKS and CDR2 is YYEKEE (reference sequence). Material: naive CD8+ T cells from blood, with Jurkat cell RNA spiked in. Described subset: FACS-sorted CD8+CD4-CCR7+CD45RA+ naive T cells. This chain uses TRBV5-5 with TRBJ2-7; 9 bases are a match to TRBD1. The source of this sequence is a human donor in good health. Some libraries in this study had Jurkat cell RNA spiked in. The CDR3 bases are TGTGCCAGCAGCCCCCACCCGGGACAGGGAGTATACGAGCAGTACTTC. Its translation: CASSPHPGQGVYEQYF.